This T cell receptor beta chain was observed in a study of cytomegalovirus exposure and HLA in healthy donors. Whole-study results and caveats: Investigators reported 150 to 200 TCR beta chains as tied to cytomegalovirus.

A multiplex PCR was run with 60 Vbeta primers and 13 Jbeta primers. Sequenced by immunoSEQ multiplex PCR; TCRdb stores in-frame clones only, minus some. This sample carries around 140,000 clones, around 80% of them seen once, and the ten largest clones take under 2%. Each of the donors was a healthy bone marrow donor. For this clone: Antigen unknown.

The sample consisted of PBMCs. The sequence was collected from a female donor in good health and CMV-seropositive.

The CDR3 DNA is TGTGCCAGCCAGGGCCTCATGAACACTGAAGCTTTCTTT. Protein: CASQGLMNTEAFF. The V call is TRBV7-9, the J call TRBJ1-1; D possibly corresponds to TRBD1 (5 bases). The CDR3 is made up of 13 amino acids. CDR1 SEHNR and CDR2 FQNEAQ come from the germline V gene (reference sequence). V lost 8 bases and J lost 0, with 10 bases in between.